The 28 T cell receptor beta chains given below trace back to one sample, sequenced in a study of cytomegalovirus exposure and HLA in healthy donors. PCR primers comprised 60 Vbeta and 13 Jbeta primers. The repertoire was sequenced with immunoSEQ multiplex PCR; TCRdb's copy has only in-frame clones and lacks some. The repertoire consists of around 96,000 clones, with approximately 72% occurring once and the leading ten covering roughly a tenth. Source material: PBMCs. Source of these receptors: a man aged 30-40 years in good health and CMV-seropositive.

This chain connects TRBV14 to TRBJ1-2; TRBD1 matches at 7 bases. The CDR3 has 13 residues. CDR1 and CDR2 (germline): SGHDN, FVKESK. V gave up 0 bases and J gave up 7 bases; unmatched junction bases: 2. The DNA for the CDR3 is TGTGCCAGCAGCCAAGAACAGGGGTTTGGCTACACCTTC. It encodes CASSQEQGFGYTF.

The gene calls are TRBV4-3 and TRBJ2-5; no definite D call. This CDR3 region has 15 residues. Trimming cost V 0 bases and J 5 bases, with 13 bases left between them. From germline, CDR1 is LGHNA and CDR2 YSLEER. The CDR3 loop reads CASSQEFGSTETQYF. In DNA form, the CDR3 reads TGCGCCAGCAGCCAAGAATTTGGTAGTACTGAGACCCAGTACTTC.

This sequence joins TRBV30 and TRBJ1-4; D remains unclear. V was trimmed by 2 bases and J by 4 bases, leaving 14 bases between them. Germline CDR1 and CDR2: GTSNPN and SVGIG (reference sequence). The CDR3 covers 15 residues. CDR3 nucleotides: TGTGCCTGGAGTCGAATGCACTCGCTTAATGAAAAACTGTTTTTT. Protein product: CAWSRMHSLNEKLFF.

Details on this clone: Distinct nucleotide sequences in the sample also encode this CDR3. This chain connects TRBV19 to TRBJ1-4, with D possibly being TRBD1 (6 bases). V lost 4 bases to trimming and J lost 7 bases, with 10 bases between them. CDR1 LNHDA and CDR2 SQIVND come from the germline V gene (reference sequence). The CDR3 loop spans 13 amino acids. In nucleotides, the CDR3 is TGTGCCAGTAGTACAGGACAGACTGAAAAACTGTTTTTT. Residues: CASSTGQTEKLFF.

The genes are TRBV6-5 and TRBJ1-5, with no clear D. Per the germline V gene, CDR1 is MNHEY and CDR2 is SVGAGI. V dropped 5 bases and J dropped 2 bases, with 10 bases sitting between them. This CDR3 spans 14 amino acids. CDR3 residues: CASSEWSGNQPQHF. In DNA, the CDR3 is TGTGCCAGCAGTGAATGGTCGGGCAATCAGCCCCAGCATTTT.

The CDR3 here is CASSPGQDHNEQFF. CDR3 nucleotide sequence: TGTGCCAGCAGCCCTGGACAGGACCACAATGAGCAGTTCTTC. The chain recombines TRBV7-9 with TRBJ2-1; 7 bases align to TRBD1. This CDR3 is built from 14 residues. CDR1 and CDR2 (germline): SEHNR, FQNEAQ (reference sequence). Trimming took 5 bases from V and 5 from J; bases not matched to a gene: 6.

With respect to this clone: Other DNA sequences in this sample translate to the same CDR3. The V gene is TRBV16, the J gene TRBJ1-4; D is possibly TRBD1 (5 bases). This CDR3 region has 16 residues. Germline V gene sequence: CDR1 KGHSY, CDR2 FQNENV. V was shortened by 0 bases and J by 0 bases, with 8 bases between the two germline ends. The CDR3 DNA reads as TGTGCCAGCAGCCAATCTGGGGGGGCAACTAATGAAAAACTGTTTTTT. As protein: CASSQSGGATNEKLFF.

This clone was seen just once. This rearrangement joins TRBV15 to TRBJ1-1; 7 bases map to TRBD1. With 0 bases clipped from V and 3 bases from J, the junction kept 10 bases outside the gene matches. CDR1 is LNHNV, CDR2 YYDKDF, per germline (reference sequence). The CDR3 extends over 17 amino acids. The CDR3 reads CATSREVGYRGYTEAFF. The CDR3 DNA follows: TGTGCCACCAGCAGAGAGGTTGGGTACAGGGGATACACTGAAGCTTTCTTT.

J is TRBJ2-5 and V is TRBV7-8; 8 bases agree with TRBD1. The better agreement between TRBJ2-7 and the DNA end casts doubt on the J call. The CDR3 covers 15 residues. CDR1 is SGHVS and CDR2 is FQNEAQ in the germline V gene. CDR3 bases: TGTGCCAGCAGCTTAGGATACAGGGGGTCCTACGAGCAGTACTTC. Translated, it gives CASSLGYRGSYEQYF.

This rearrangement joins TRBV7-3 to TRBJ2-3; 9 nucleotides line up with TRBD2. The CDR3 runs 15 residues. V dropped 5 bases and J dropped 4; count of bases not matched to a gene: 7. Germline V CDR1 and CDR2: SGHTA, FQGTGA. This chain's CDR3 is CASSPRRGGPDTQYF. Written as DNA, the CDR3 is TGTGCCAGCAGCCCGCGGCGGGGGGGCCCAGATACGCAGTATTTT.

The chain links TRBV28 to TRBJ2-7; weak D call: TRBD2 (5 bases). In germline, CDR1 is MDHEN, CDR2 SYDVKM. The V end was cut by 4 bases, the J end by 4 bases, with 20 bases between. The CDR3 spans 16 residues. The CDR3 nucleotides read TGTGCCAGCAGTTCCACCCGGGGTGTACTGAGGTACGAGCAGTACTTC. This codes for CASSSTRGVLRYEQYF. Using reference TRBV28 and TRBJ2-7 for the parts outside the CDR3, the full variable domain is DVKVTQSSRYLVKRTGEKVFLECVQDMDHENMFWYRQDPGLGLRLIYFSYDVKMKEKGDIPEGYSVSREKKERFSLILESASTNQTSMYLCASSSTRGVLRYEQYFGPGTRLTVT.

This clone showed up just a few times. This chain links TRBV27 with TRBJ1-1; 9 bases line up with TRBD1. This CDR3 region has 15 residues. J lost 3 bases, V lost 6 bases, and 8 bases had no gene match. The germline V gene has CDR1 MNHEY and CDR2 SMNVEV (reference sequence). CDR3: CASRTRGQGDTEAFF. CDR3 DNA sequence: TGTGCCAGCAGGACCCGGGGACAGGGCGACACTGAAGCTTTCTTT.

On this clone: This CDR3 is also generated by other DNA sequences in the sample. The chain recombines TRBV5-6 with TRBJ2-7; D gene unclear. Trimming left V 0 bases short and J 4 bases short, with 5 bases between. The CDR3 has 12 amino acids. Germline V CDR1 and CDR2: SGHDT, YYEEEE. Written as DNA, the CDR3 is TGTGCCAGCAGCTTGGCGCTATACGAGCAGTACTTC. Translating gives CASSLALYEQYF.

J is TRBJ2-1 and V is TRBV28; TRBD2 agrees at 9 bases. J was trimmed by 6 bases and V by 6 bases; bases with no gene match: 9. CDR3 length: 15 residues. From germline, CDR1 is MDHEN and CDR2 SYDVKM. DNA for the CDR3: TGTGCCAGCAGGGAAGTGGGGGGACTAGCCAATGAGCAGTTCTTC. Its protein product is CASREVGGLANEQFF.

This clone ranks as medium-sized (0.01 to 0.1%). The rearrangement links TRBV5-6 to TRBJ1-6; no firm D call. CDR3 length: 18 amino acids. Germline V gives CDR1 SGHDT, CDR2 YYEEEE. The germline V and J ends were trimmed by 4 bases and 5 bases, with 22 bases remaining between them. The CDR3 coding sequence is TGTGCCAGCAGCCAACCGGGAGGCCTTTTTCGAGATAATTCACCCCTCCACTTT. This sequence encodes CASSQPGGLFRDNSPLHF.

The chain uses TRBV6-5 and TRBJ1-1; maybe TRBD1 (6 bases). Germline CDR1 MNHEY, CDR2 SVGAGI. Trimming left V 0 bases short and J 8 bases short, with 13 bases between. The CDR3 runs to 14 residues. The CDR3 is CASSYSGGAREAFF. In DNA, the CDR3 is TGTGCCAGCAGTTACTCCGGGGGGGCGCGGGAAGCTTTCTTT.

This chain links TRBV15 with TRBJ2-3; 9 nucleotides align to TRBD2. After removal of 7 bases from V and 5 bases from J, the junction contained 7 bases not matched to a gene. Germline loops: CDR1 LNHNV, CDR2 YYDKDF (reference sequence). The CDR3 extends over 14 amino acids. The CDR3 sequence is CATNRGGALDTQYF. The CDR3 DNA reads as TGTGCCACCAATCGCGGGGGGGCCTTAGATACGCAGTATTTT.

The V gene is TRBV30, the J gene TRBJ1-5; TRBD1 might be the D (6 bases). V lost 0 bases to trimming and J lost 7 bases, with 13 bases between them. The CDR3 has 14 amino acids. The germline gives CDR1 GTSNPN, CDR2 SVGIG (reference sequence). In DNA, the CDR3 is TGTGCCTGGAGTGTACACAGGGTTAGGCAGCCCCAGCATTTT. It translates to CAWSVHRVRQPQHF.

J is TRBJ2-1 and V is TRBV7-3, with a weak D call TRBD1 (5 bases). Germline CDR1 SGHTA, CDR2 FQGTGA. CDR3 size: 15 residues. The V and J ends lost 2 bases and 8 bases respectively, with 16 bases between them. The CDR3 region has the DNA TGTGCCAGCAGCTTAGGGGTAGGGGTTTTCGATGAGCAGTTCTTC. Residues: CASSLGVGVFDEQFF.

V gene TRBV4-2 combines with J gene TRBJ2-1; 10 nucleotides line up with TRBD1. Germline V gene data show CDR1 as LGHNA and CDR2 as YNFKEQ. This CDR3 is 18 amino acids long. V lost 1 base, J lost 6 bases, and 12 bases stayed unmatched. This chain's CDR3 is CASSQGPGTGVEGNEQFF. CDR3 sequence (DNA): TGTGCCAGCAGCCAAGGTCCCGGGACAGGGGTTGAGGGCAATGAGCAGTTCTTC.

The chain is built from TRBV28 and TRBJ2-7; 11 bases match TRBD2. Germline CDR1 MDHEN, CDR2 SYDVKM. The CDR3 consists of 16 residues. V trimming: 4 bases; J trimming: 2 bases; junction bases outside the gene matches: 7. CDR3 loop: CASSSLAGGYPYEQYF. The CDR3 DNA follows: TGTGCCAGCAGTTCCCTAGCGGGGGGTTATCCCTACGAGCAGTACTTC.

The chain links TRBV11-1 to TRBJ2-1, with 7 bases that match TRBD2. Losses at the gene ends were 3 bases for V and 2 bases for J; bases not matched to a gene: 10. The CDR3 has 17 residues. Germline CDR1 and CDR2: SGHAT and FQDESV (reference sequence). CDR3 sequence: CASSFVKRGSAYNEQFF. The CDR3 bases are TGTGCCAGCAGCTTTGTGAAGCGGGGATCTGCCTACAATGAGCAGTTCTTC.

This chain connects TRBV7-2 to TRBJ2-3; 10 nucleotides line up with TRBD2. Losses at the gene ends were 5 bases for V and 10 bases for J; bases not matched to a gene: 6. The CDR3 is 13 residues long. Germline values: CDR1 SGHTA, CDR2 FQGNSA. The CDR3 is CASSPGLAVAQYF. DNA for the CDR3: TGTGCCAGCAGCCCTGGACTAGCGGTTGCGCAGTATTTT.

The V call is TRBV4-2, the J call TRBJ2-2, with 7 bases lining up with TRBD1. CDR1 and CDR2 (germline): LGHNA, YNFKEQ. The J segment lost 6 bases and the V segment lost 1 base, leaving 8 bases of the junction unmatched. CDR3 length: 16 residues. Here the CDR3 DNA reads TGTGCCAGCAGCCAAGCTGACAGGGCGATTTCCGGGGAGCTGTTTTTT. Amino acids: CASSQADRAISGELFF.

The rearrangement joins TRBV5-6 to TRBJ2-7; D might be TRBD1 (6 bases). Germline loops: CDR1 SGHDT, CDR2 YYEEEE. Between the trimmed V and J ends, which lost 2 bases and 5 bases, there was a span of 14 bases. The CDR3 sequence is 14 residues long. In DNA, the CDR3 is TGTGCCAGCAGCTTCACAGGGACCCGAAACGAGCAGTACTTC. Translated: CASSFTGTRNEQYF.

The rearrangement joins TRBV30 to TRBJ2-1; 8 nucleotides agree with TRBD2. V lost 3 bases and J lost 9; bases outside the gene matches: 10. Germline lookup yields CDR1 GTSNPN and CDR2 SVGIG (reference sequence). This CDR3 region has 14 residues. In nucleotides, the CDR3 is TGTGCCTGGAGGCCGGGACTAGAGAGTTCTGAGCAGTTCTTC. Translation: CAWRPGLESSEQFF.

The rearrangement joins TRBV6-1 to TRBJ1-5; TRBD1 matches at 7 bases. J lost 4 bases, V lost 8 bases, and 11 bases had no gene match. CDR3 length: 15 residues. Germline CDR1 MNHNS, CDR2 SASEGT. CDR3 DNA sequence: TGTGCCAGCGCGCTCGCTTACAGGGGAAATCAGCCCCAGCATTTT. Encoded protein: CASALAYRGNQPQHF.

This clone was detected only a few times. The J gene is TRBJ1-5, the V gene TRBV6-5; D gene unclear. V was pared by 5 bases and J by 4 bases, with 9 bases between. CDR1 is MNHEY, CDR2 SVGAGI, per germline. This CDR3 has 13 amino acids. The CDR3 DNA reads TGTGCCAGCAGTCGGGTTGGGAATCAGCCCCAGCATTTT. Protein: CASSRVGNQPQHF.